These 9 T cell receptor beta chains were sequenced from one sample in a study of spatial heterogeneity in lung cancer. TCRdb re-called the 5' RACE reads through MiXCR, storing one row per CDR3 protein. The sample yields roughly 3,500 distinct CDR3 sequences, approximately 7% seen once. Time point: sample taken at primary tumor resection. The study's findings and limits: Mutation counts in tumors were tracked by counts of expanded intratumoral alpha and beta TCRs.

Their cognate antigens are unknown. Sequences were derived from lung tumor tissue, sampled at surgery. These receptor sequences come from a male donor with early-stage non-small cell lung cancer.

This clonotype is judged medium-sized. This beta chain is a stray sequence in a library constructed for alpha chains; its clone size is not meaningful. This rearrangement joins TRBV7-9 to TRBJ2-3; 12 bases are shared with TRBD2. Germline assignment: CDR1 SEHNR and CDR2 FQNEAQ (reference sequence). J lost 1 base, V lost 5 bases, and 7 bases had no gene match. The CDR3 has 17 amino acids. CDR3 amino acids: CASSPVRLAGGTDTQYF. CDR3 nucleotides: TGTGCCAGCAGCCCGGTCCGACTAGCGGGGGGCACAGATACGCAGTATTTT.

This clonotype is large (0.1 to 1%) in the sample. Being off target in a library aimed at alpha chains, this beta chain has a size of little meaning. This chain connects TRBV20-1 to TRBJ2-2, with D perhaps TRBD2 (6 bases). The V gene's germline CDR1 is DFQATT and CDR2 SNEGSKA (reference sequence). V lost 5 bases and J lost 5, with 27 bases in between. This CDR3 region has 18 residues. CDR3 coding DNA: TGCAGTGCTTACCTCGGGAGAGGGTCGATCGTGGGGACCGGGGAGCTGTTTTTT. Its translation is CSAYLGRGSIVGTGELFF.

This clonotype is large in the sample. The size of this beta chain means little, since it is a stray read in a library made for alpha chains. The chain combines TRBV7-2 with TRBJ2-5; D possibly uses TRBD1 or TRBD2 (5 bases each). The CDR3 sequence is 14 residues long. Germline CDR1 and CDR2: SGHTA and FQGNSA. The V and J ends lost 0 bases and 4 bases respectively, with 9 bases between them. CDR3 DNA sequence: TGTGCCAGCAGCTTAGCGGCAGGGAGAGAGACCCAGTACTTC. Its protein is CASSLAAGRETQYF.

At least ten counts were recorded for this clonotype. This beta chain is a stray sequence in a library constructed for alpha chains; its clone size is not meaningful. J is TRBJ2-1 and V is TRBV4-2; 7 nucleotides line up with TRBD1. Germline CDR1 is LGHNA and CDR2 is YNFKEQ. This CDR3 spans 16 amino acids. V shed 0 bases and J 4 bases; nucleotides not matched to a gene: 6. The CDR3 DNA is TGTGCCAGCAGCCAAGATAGGGGGCCGGGGTACAATGAGCAGTTCTTC. This codes for CASSQDRGPGYNEQFF.

This clonotype has only a few counts. Within a library made for alpha chains, this beta chain is off target, and its count is uninformative. The V and J genes are TRBV29-1 and TRBJ2-1; D gene ambiguous. The CDR3 runs 11 residues. Germline CDR1 is SQVTM and CDR2 is ANQGSEA. V lost 7 bases and J 6 bases, leaving 10 bases between the germline ends. This CDR3 reads CSGGWSNEQFF. Written as DNA, the CDR3 is TGCAGCGGTGGTTGGTCCAATGAGCAGTTCTTC.

This clonotype has ten or more counts. Since it is a stray read in a library aimed at alpha chains, this beta chain has a size that is not meaningful. The rearrangement joins TRBV5-1 to TRBJ2-1; 7 bases are a match to TRBD1. The germline CDR1 and CDR2 sequences are SGHRS and YFSETQ. The junction had 3 bases not matched to a gene; V was cut back by 5 bases and J by 1 base. CDR3 length equals 14 residues. For the CDR3, the DNA is TGCGCCAGCAGAACAGGGGAATCCTACAATGAGCAGTTCTTC. Amino acid sequence: CASRTGESYNEQFF.

Ten or more counts support this clonotype. Found in a library prepared for alpha chains, this beta chain is an off-target read, and its abundance has little meaning. V and J are TRBV6-5 and TRBJ1-1, with 7 bases that match TRBD1. The junction had 9 bases not matched to a gene; V was cut back by 5 bases and J by 3 bases. CDR3 length equals 15 residues. The germline V gene encodes CDR1 MNHEY and CDR2 SVGAGI. CDR3 bases: TGTGCCAGCAGTCCCGGGACAGCCGGATACACTGAAGCTTTCTTT. This translates into CASSPGTAGYTEAFF.

By share, this clonotype counts as medium-sized. Because this beta chain is a stray read in a library intended to capture alpha chains, its abundance should not be given much weight. The V call is TRBV6-1, the J call TRBJ1-1; the D is unclear. V lost 7 bases to trimming and J lost 7 bases, with 7 bases between them. The germline CDR1 and CDR2 sequences are MNHNS and SASEGT. The CDR3 is 10 amino acids. CDR3 region: CASTWGEAFF. Here the CDR3 DNA reads TGTGCCAGCACTTGGGGTGAAGCTTTCTTT.

This clonotype is classed as medium-sized. Because this beta chain is a stray read in a library intended to capture alpha chains, its abundance should not be given much weight. Written as DNA, the CDR3 is TGTGCCAGCAGCTTAACAGCGGGAGAGGCCTACAATGAGCAGTTCTTC. Amino acid sequence: CASSLTAGEAYNEQFF. The rearrangement uses TRBV7-3 and TRBJ2-1; 8 bases map to TRBD2. Trimming at V came to 0 bases and at J to 2 bases, leaving 3 bases not matched to a gene. CDR1 SGHTA and CDR2 FQGTGA come from the germline V gene. The CDR3 is 16 residues long.